This is a list of T cell receptor beta chains from one sample in a study of T cell responses to AZD1222 COVID-19 vaccine. Profiling relied on immunoSEQ multiplex PCR, and the TCRdb table lists in-frame clones only, not all of them. The table lists 90,000 to 100,000 clones, 85% of them singletons, with 4.5% in the top ten. The source material was peripheral blood, sampled 28 days after the second AZD1222 dose. These receptors all stem from an adult who received the AZD1222 COVID-19 vaccine. Each CDR3 is given with its conserved first and last residue. D genes are given only for firm matches. Not every row has a clone size; where given, it reads once, few, many or a size class.

16	TRBV7-8	NA	TRBJ2-5	NA	TGTGCCAGCAGCTTACAACCAGCAGGGACACAAGAGACCCAGTACTTC	CASSLQPAGTQETQYF
15	TRBV6-6	NA	TRBJ2-5	NA	TGTGCCAGCAGTCTAACAGGGATGGTCCAAGAGACCCAGTACTTC	CASSLTGMVQETQYF
15	TRBV18	NA	TRBJ2-7	NA	TGTGCCAGCTCAAAAAATGATGGATCGCGGTACGAGCAGTACTTC	CASSKNDGSRYEQYF
15	TRBV9	once	TRBJ1-4	NA	TGTGCCAGCAGCGTCCAGGGTTTCCCAGACGAAAAACTGTTTTTT	CASSVQGFPDEKLFF
13	TRBV30	NA	TRBJ2-1	TRBD1	TGTGCCTGGACGGAACGACAGGGCAATGAGCAGTTCTTC	CAWTERQGNEQFF
16	TRBV5-6	medium-sized	TRBJ2-2	TRBD2	TGTGCCAGCAGCTTCGGGACTAGCGGGCACACCGGGGAGCTGTTTTTT	CASSFGTSGHTGELFF
12	TRBV6-5	NA	TRBJ1-5	NA	TGTGCCAGCAGGGGCGGCAATCAGCCCCAGCATTTT	CASRGGNQPQHF
15	TRBV19	NA	TRBJ2-2	TRBD1	TGTGCCAGTAGCCAGGGGGCTTTGAACACCGGGGAGCTGTTTTTT	CASSQGALNTGELFF
11	TRBV18	NA	TRBJ2-5	TRBD1	TGTGCCAGCTGGAAGGGGGACAGGGAGTACTTC	CASWKGDREYF
15	TRBV19	NA	TRBJ1-4	NA	TGTGCCAGTAGTATAGAGTCCGAAGTTGTAGAAAAACTGTTTTTT	CASSIESEVVEKLFF
14	TRBV5-4	NA	TRBJ2-3	NA	TGTGCCAGCAGCTTGGGGGGAAGCACAGATACGCAGTATTTT	CASSLGGSTDTQYF
17	TRBV7-7	NA	TRBJ2-2	TRBD2	TGTGCTAGCAGCCCGCACTTAGCGGGAGTGGAGAACGGGGAGCTGTTTTTT	CASSPHLAGVENGELFF
13	TRBV18	NA	TRBJ1-3	NA	TGTGCCAGCTCAGACTACTCTGGAAACACCATATATTTT	CASSDYSGNTIYF
18	TRBV7-3	NA	TRBJ2-3	TRBD2	TGTGCCAGCAGCCCGCGGAGTCCCGGGACTAGCGGGAGGGATACGCAGTATTTT	CASSPRSPGTSGRDTQYF
15	TRBV2	NA	TRBJ2-1	TRBD2	TGTGCCAGCAGTCGCTCGGGCGGGGGGGCCAATGAGCAGTTCTTC	CASSRSGGGANEQFF
18	TRBV6-1	NA	TRBJ2-3	TRBD2	TGTGCCAGCAGTGAAGCGAAGACTAGCGGGAGTGGAACAGATACGCAGTATTTT	CASSEAKTSGSGTDTQYF
15	TRBV18	few	TRBJ2-2	NA	TGTGCCAGCTCACCTCTCCCCCAAGCCACCGGGGAGCTGTTTTTT	CASSPLPQATGELFF
13	TRBV30	NA	TRBJ1-1	NA	TGTGCCTGGAGTAGGGGGAGGGACACTGAAGCTTTCTTT	CAWSRGRDTEAFF
13	TRBV5-6	NA	TRBJ1-1	NA	TGTGCCAGCAGCCCAGGGTTGAACACTGAAGCTTTCTTT	CASSPGLNTEAFF
12	TRBV19	NA	TRBJ1-2	NA	TGTGCCAGTAGTATCGTGGGCTATGGCTACACCTTC	CASSIVGYGYTF
13	TRBV5-1	NA	TRBJ2-5	NA	TGCGCCAGCAGCTTGAGCAGCCAAGAGACCCAGTACTTC	CASSLSSQETQYF
14	TRBV7-9	once	TRBJ2-7	NA	TGTGCCAGCAGCCTCCTCGGGCAGGGCAGGGAGCAGTACTTC	CASSLLGQGREQYF
14	TRBV3-1/TRBV3-2	NA	TRBJ2-3	NA	TGTGCCAGCAGCCAAAGCATTACCACAGATACGCAGTATTTT	CASSQSITTDTQYF
14	TRBV7-9	NA	TRBJ1-2	NA	TGTGCCAGCAGCTTAGCCGGTTCTAACTATGGCTACACCTTC	CASSLAGSNYGYTF
14	TRBV5-1	NA	TRBJ1-4	NA	TGCGCCAGCAGCTACAGCCTCACTAATGAAAAACTGTTTTTT	CASSYSLTNEKLFF
14	TRBV6-5	NA	TRBJ1-5	NA	TGTGCCAGCAGCAACGGACAGAGAAATCAGCCCCAGCATTTT	CASSNGQRNQPQHF
14	TRBV7-8	few	TRBJ2-5	TRBD1	TGTGCCAGCAGCTTTGGGGACAGAGGATGGACCCAGTACTTC	CASSFGDRGWTQYF
15	TRBV2	NA	TRBJ1-4	NA	TGTGCCAGCAGTGAAAGACAGTCGACTAATGAAAAACTGTTTTTT	CASSERQSTNEKLFF
16	TRBV5-1	NA	TRBJ1-1	NA	TGCGCCAGCAGTCCAACGGGAGCCAGAGTGAACACTGAAGCTTTCTTT	CASSPTGARVNTEAFF
16	TRBV7-3	NA	TRBJ2-3	NA	TGTGCCAGCAGCTTAGGGCGGGACAGTATCACAGATACGCAGTATTTT	CASSLGRDSITDTQYF
14	TRBV3-1/TRBV3-2	few	TRBJ2-1	NA	TGTGCCAGCAGCCGGGACACCTCCTACAATGAGCAGTTCTTC	CASSRDTSYNEQFF
14	TRBV5-1	once	TRBJ2-7	NA	TGCGCCAGCAGCTTGGGAACAGGAGCCTACGAGCAGTACTTC	CASSLGTGAYEQYF
17	TRBV6-2/TRBV6-3	NA	TRBJ2-1	TRBD2	TGTGCCAGCAGTCTCAGGGGACTAGCGGGGAAAAACAATGAGCAGTTCTTC	CASSLRGLAGKNNEQFF
14	TRBV19	NA	TRBJ2-2	TRBD1	TGTGCCAGTACTGGGACAGGACCCCCCGGGGAGCTGTTTTTT	CASTGTGPPGELFF
19	TRBV7-8	NA	TRBJ2-1	TRBD2	TGTGCCAGCAGCCTCCGGACTAGCGGGGGTCAAAGCTCCTACAATGAGCAGTTCTTC	CASSLRTSGGQSSYNEQFF
13	TRBV7-3	few	TRBJ2-1	NA	TGTGCCAGCAGCTCCCCCGGGAGCGATGAGCAGTTCTTC	CASSSPGSDEQFF
14	TRBV9	NA	TRBJ2-2	NA	TGTGCCAGCAGCGTAGCTGCGAACACCGGGGAGCTGTTTTTT	CASSVAANTGELFF
13	TRBV7-9	NA	TRBJ1-1	NA	TGTGCCAGCAGCCGCACCCGGAACGAGAGAGCTTTCTTT	CASSRTRNERAFF
14	TRBV28	once	TRBJ1-6	TRBD1	TGTGCCAGCAGGCAGACAGGGTTCGGTTCACCCCTCCACTTT	CASRQTGFGSPLHF
14	TRBV2	NA	TRBJ2-1	NA	TGTGCCAGCAGTGAAACGGGGGTAAACAATGAGCAGTTCTTC	CASSETGVNNEQFF
14	TRBV28	NA	TRBJ1-5	NA	TGTGCCAGCAGTTTGACAGATAGCAATCAGCCCCAGCATTTT	CASSLTDSNQPQHF
14	TRBV30	NA	TRBJ2-5	TRBD1	TGTGCCTGGAGTGGAACAGGGGTTGGAGAGACCCAGTACTTC	CAWSGTGVGETQYF
15	TRBV7-8	few	TRBJ2-2	NA	TGTGCCAGCAGCTTGGGTGGGGGGAACACCGGGGAGCTGTTTTTT	CASSLGGGNTGELFF
16	TRBV12-5	NA	TRBJ2-3	NA	TGTGCTAGTGGTTTGGTACCGGGCCAAGGGGCAGATACGCAGTATTTT	CASGLVPGQGADTQYF
12	TRBV27	NA	TRBJ1-6	NA	TGTGCCAGCAGTTTCGTGAATTCACCCCTCCACTTT	CASSFVNSPLHF
10	TRBV6-6	NA	TRBJ2-6	NA	TGTGTCTCTGGGGCCAACGTCCTGACTTTC	CVSGANVLTF
18	TRBV27	NA	TRBJ1-5	TRBD1	TGTGCCAGCAGTCCGCAACAGGGGGCGGGTTATGGCAATCAGCCCCAGCATTTT	CASSPQQGAGYGNQPQHF
13	TRBV5-1	NA	TRBJ1-1	NA	TGCGCCAGCAGCGTCCGAGGGGAACTCGACGCTTTCTTT	CASSVRGELDAFF
16	TRBV7-9	NA	TRBJ1-2	TRBD1	TGTGCCAGCAGCCCCGGGCCGGGACAGGGGGAGTATGGCTACACCTTC	CASSPGPGQGEYGYTF
15	TRBV27	few	TRBJ1-3	TRBD1	TGTGCCAGCAGTTCACTGGGACAGACTGGAAACACCATATATTTT	CASSSLGQTGNTIYF